This T cell receptor (beta chain) was retrieved from a study of Tregs in tolerant kidney transplant recipients. Study-level points and caveats: This study did not directly address biological reproducibility. Expanding Tregs on activated donor B cells appeared to best identify donor-specific TCRbeta clones.

Assay: immunoSEQ multiplex PCR; the TCRdb copy retains only in-frame clones and omits some. The sample holds tens of thousands of clones, around nine tenths seen once. Thawed PBMCs were FACS-sorted into unstimulated CD4+CD25+CD127- regulatory T cells, CD4+CD25- non-regulatory cells, CD4 and CD8 cells. Germline CDR1 is SGHRS and CDR2 is YFSETQ. The CDR3 covers 18 residues. The V gene end was trimmed by 0 bases and the J gene end by 0 bases; junction bases not matched to a gene: 9. This clone was detected once. Antigen specificity is unknown. The V and J genes are TRBV5-1 and TRBJ2-5; 9 nucleotides line up with TRBD2. Sequencing used CD8+ T cells from blood. The clonotype was recovered from a human donor in good health. The CDR3 protein is CASSLGSLAGTYQETQYF. In DNA, the CDR3 is TGCGCCAGCAGCTTGGGCTCGCTAGCGGGGACCTACCAAGAGACCCAGTACTTC.